The rows below give T cell receptor beta chains drawn from one sample of a study of OX40 agonist ivuxolimab in advanced cancers. Profiling relied on immunoSEQ multiplex PCR, and the TCRdb table lists in-frame clones only, not all of them. The data hold about 84,000 clones, with roughly 80% observed a single time. The sequencing here drew on CD4+ or CD8+ T cells sorted from blood, taken in a trial of the OX40 agonist ivuxolimab. These receptors all come from an adult with an advanced solid tumor such as melanoma, head and neck, liver or kidney cancer. CDR3s include the opening cysteine and the closing phenylalanine or tryptophan. A D gene is named only where the DNA matches it firmly. Not all rows give a size; the values are once, few, many and, for expanded clones, a class.

D gene: TRBD1
V gene: TRBV5-4
clone size: NA
CDR3 length: 14
J gene: TRBJ2-3
CDR3 DNA: TGTGCCAGCAGCAACGGACAGGGGACAGGTACGCAGTATTTT
CDR3 protein: CASSNGQGTGTQYF

D gene: TRBD1
V gene: TRBV10-3
clone size: NA
CDR3 length: 13
J gene: TRBJ2-7
CDR3 DNA: TGTGCCATCAGTGGACAGGGGGCTAGTGAGCAGTACTTC
CDR3 protein: CAISGQGASEQYF

D gene: NA
V gene: TRBV9
clone size: NA
CDR3 length: 16
J gene: TRBJ2-1
CDR3 DNA: TGTGCCAGCAGCGTAGGAGGACGCACCCTTTACAATGAGCAGTTCTTC
CDR3 protein: CASSVGGRTLYNEQFF

D gene: TRBD1
V gene: TRBV19
clone size: NA
CDR3 length: 14
J gene: TRBJ2-5
CDR3 DNA: TGTGCCAGTAGCGGTGACAGGGGGCGAGAGACCCAGTACTTC
CDR3 protein: CASSGDRGRETQYF

D gene: NA
V gene: TRBV19
clone size: few
CDR3 length: 14
J gene: TRBJ1-2
CDR3 DNA: TGTGCCAGTAGTATCGGCAGGGGAGCTGATGGCTACACCTTC
CDR3 protein: CASSIGRGADGYTF

D gene: NA
V gene: TRBV5-6
clone size: NA
CDR3 length: 14
J gene: TRBJ1-2
CDR3 DNA: TGTGCCAGCAGCTTGGCTGGGACCATATATGGCTACACCTTC
CDR3 protein: CASSLAGTIYGYTF

D gene: NA
V gene: TRBV19
clone size: NA
CDR3 length: 16
J gene: TRBJ1-4
CDR3 DNA: TGTGCCAGTAGTATAGAGGGGAGAAGAGATAATGAAAAACTGTTTTTT
CDR3 protein: CASSIEGRRDNEKLFF

D gene: NA
V gene: TRBV19
clone size: few
CDR3 length: 14
J gene: TRBJ2-3
CDR3 DNA: TGTGCCAGTAGAACCACAGGAGCGGGAGATACGCAGTATTTT
CDR3 protein: CASRTTGAGDTQYF

D gene: NA
V gene: TRBV30
clone size: NA
CDR3 length: 14
J gene: TRBJ1-2
CDR3 DNA: TGTGCCTGTCCGACCACCGGGACCAAATATGGCTACACCTTC
CDR3 protein: CACPTTGTKYGYTF

D gene: NA
V gene: TRBV7-8
clone size: NA
CDR3 length: 15
J gene: TRBJ1-1
CDR3 DNA: TGTGCCAGCAGCCCACAACAGGAGGTGAACACTGAAGCTTTCTTT
CDR3 protein: CASSPQQEVNTEAFF

D gene: TRBD2
V gene: TRBV9
clone size: NA
CDR3 length: 16
J gene: TRBJ2-5
CDR3 DNA: TGTGCCAGCAGCCCTTTGGGGACTAGCGGCCAAGAGACCCAGTACTTC
CDR3 protein: CASSPLGTSGQETQYF

D gene: NA
V gene: TRBV7-2
clone size: few
CDR3 length: 14
J gene: TRBJ1-5
CDR3 DNA: TGTGCCAGCAGCTTAAGGCAGGGCCGGCAGCCCCAGCATTTT
CDR3 protein: CASSLRQGRQPQHF

D gene: NA
V gene: TRBV6-5
clone size: NA
CDR3 length: 15
J gene: TRBJ1-5
CDR3 DNA: TGTGCCAGCAGTTATTCGGGCTATAGCAATCAGCCCCAGCATTTT
CDR3 protein: CASSYSGYSNQPQHF

D gene: NA
V gene: TRBV9
clone size: few
CDR3 length: 16
J gene: TRBJ1-2
CDR3 DNA: TGTGCCAGCAGCCCCATGGGGGGGGCTTCTAACTATGGCTACACCTTC
CDR3 protein: CASSPMGGASNYGYTF

D gene: TRBD2
V gene: TRBV2
clone size: few
CDR3 length: 15
J gene: TRBJ2-7
CDR3 DNA: TGTGCCAGCAGCGCTTCTAGCGGGGGGCCGTACGAGCAGTACTTC
CDR3 protein: CASSASSGGPYEQYF

D gene: NA
V gene: TRBV12-5
clone size: once
CDR3 length: 11
J gene: TRBJ2-3
CDR3 DNA: TGTGCTAGTTCCTTGGAAGATACGCAGTATTTT
CDR3 protein: CASSLEDTQYF

D gene: TRBD1
V gene: TRBV5-6
clone size: NA
CDR3 length: 17
J gene: TRBJ1-3
CDR3 DNA: TGTGCCAGCAGCTCGTGGACAGGGGGCTACTCTGGAAACACCATATATTTT
CDR3 protein: CASSSWTGGYSGNTIYF

D gene: NA
V gene: TRBV7-8
clone size: NA
CDR3 length: 12
J gene: TRBJ1-6
CDR3 DNA: TGTGCCAGCAGCTTCTGGAATTCACCCCTCCACTTT
CDR3 protein: CASSFWNSPLHF

D gene: NA
V gene: TRBV6-5
clone size: NA
CDR3 length: 15
J gene: TRBJ1-1
CDR3 DNA: TGTGCCAGCAGTTACAGTAGGCAGGGTCGGACTGAAGCTTTCTTT
CDR3 protein: CASSYSRQGRTEAFF

D gene: NA
V gene: TRBV19
clone size: NA
CDR3 length: 14
J gene: TRBJ2-3
CDR3 DNA: TGTGCCAGTAGTCTAGGGCCCAGCACAGATACGCAGTATTTT
CDR3 protein: CASSLGPSTDTQYF

D gene: NA
V gene: TRBV7-8
clone size: NA
CDR3 length: 13
J gene: TRBJ1-1
CDR3 DNA: TGTGCCAGCAGTCCCGATGGCCGGGAAAGCGCTTTCTTT
CDR3 protein: CASSPDGRESAFF

D gene: NA
V gene: TRBV27
clone size: NA
CDR3 length: 15
J gene: TRBJ1-6
CDR3 DNA: TGTGCCAGCAGTCCAGGGGTCCTGGGTAATTCACCCCTCCACTTT
CDR3 protein: CASSPGVLGNSPLHF

D gene: TRBD1
V gene: TRBV27
clone size: NA
CDR3 length: 18
J gene: TRBJ2-4
CDR3 DNA: TGTGCCAGCAGTTTATCCCCAGGGGGACAGGGGGCGAGGAACATTCAGTACTTC
CDR3 protein: CASSLSPGGQGARNIQYF

D gene: NA
V gene: TRBV18
clone size: NA
CDR3 length: 14
J gene: TRBJ1-1
CDR3 DNA: TGTGCCAGCTCACCGCTCAGGTTAAACACTGAAGCTTTCTTT
CDR3 protein: CASSPLRLNTEAFF

D gene: NA
V gene: TRBV28
clone size: NA
CDR3 length: 13
J gene: TRBJ1-3
CDR3 DNA: TGTGCCAGCAGTTTAGGTGGGGGAAACACCATATATTTT
CDR3 protein: CASSLGGGNTIYF

D gene: NA
V gene: TRBV4-1
clone size: NA
CDR3 length: 15
J gene: TRBJ2-1
CDR3 DNA: TGCGCCAGCAGCCAAGATAGGGGTGACTACAATGAGCAGTTCTTC
CDR3 protein: CASSQDRGDYNEQFF

D gene: NA
V gene: TRBV11-3
clone size: NA
CDR3 length: 17
J gene: TRBJ1-3
CDR3 DNA: TGTGCCAGCAGCTTAGACGGACACGGTCCTCTCGGAAACACCATATATTTT
CDR3 protein: CASSLDGHGPLGNTIYF

D gene: NA
V gene: TRBV1
clone size: NA
CDR3 length: 14
J gene: TRBJ2-5
CDR3 DNA: TGCACCAGCAGCCAAGGCGTAGGGACGGAGACCCAGTACTTC
CDR3 protein: CTSSQGVGTETQYF